This TCR beta chain is from a study of shared clonotypes between healthy human individuals. In the study overall: Contributing individuals were a couple of females and a few males aged 18 to 49.

This clone occurred a few times. The antigen is not known. Every immunoSEQ plate was one replicate of a subset's evenly spread DNA. TCRdb keeps only in-frame clones here, not all; method: immunoSEQ multiplex PCR. The sample contains approximately 980,000 clones, about 80% of which appear only once. Study results and limitations: It was the few donors that limited the genetic and exposure-history diversity represented.

The CDR3 contains 15 residues. Trimming removed 1 base from V and 6 bases from J, with 15 bases in between. Per the germline V gene, CDR1 is LNHDA and CDR2 is SQIVND (reference sequence). The origin of this receptor is a man between 18 and 29 years old in good health. The specimen sequenced was memory CD4+ T cells sorted from blood. Indicated subset: CD45RA-negative fraction. V and J are TRBV19 and TRBJ1-2; D perhaps matches TRBD1 (5 bases). CDR3 DNA sequence: TGTGCCAGTAGTATAGGGACGGGACCGTCAGATGGCTACACCTTC. Its translation: CASSIGTGPSDGYTF.